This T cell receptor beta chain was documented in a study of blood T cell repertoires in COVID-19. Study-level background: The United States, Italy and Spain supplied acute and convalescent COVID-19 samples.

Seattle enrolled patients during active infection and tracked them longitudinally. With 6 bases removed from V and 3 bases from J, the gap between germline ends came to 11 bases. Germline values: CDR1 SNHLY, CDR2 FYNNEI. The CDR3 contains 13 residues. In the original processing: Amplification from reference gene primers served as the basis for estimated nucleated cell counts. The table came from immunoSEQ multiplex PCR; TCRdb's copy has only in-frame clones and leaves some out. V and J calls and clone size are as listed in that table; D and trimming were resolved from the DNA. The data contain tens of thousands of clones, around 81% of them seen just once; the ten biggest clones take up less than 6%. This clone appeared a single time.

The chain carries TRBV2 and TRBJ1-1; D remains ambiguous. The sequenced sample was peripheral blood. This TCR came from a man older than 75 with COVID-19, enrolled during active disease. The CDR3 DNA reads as TGTGCCAGCAGGCGTGACTGGGACACTGAAGCTTTCTTT. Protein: CASRRDWDTEAFF.